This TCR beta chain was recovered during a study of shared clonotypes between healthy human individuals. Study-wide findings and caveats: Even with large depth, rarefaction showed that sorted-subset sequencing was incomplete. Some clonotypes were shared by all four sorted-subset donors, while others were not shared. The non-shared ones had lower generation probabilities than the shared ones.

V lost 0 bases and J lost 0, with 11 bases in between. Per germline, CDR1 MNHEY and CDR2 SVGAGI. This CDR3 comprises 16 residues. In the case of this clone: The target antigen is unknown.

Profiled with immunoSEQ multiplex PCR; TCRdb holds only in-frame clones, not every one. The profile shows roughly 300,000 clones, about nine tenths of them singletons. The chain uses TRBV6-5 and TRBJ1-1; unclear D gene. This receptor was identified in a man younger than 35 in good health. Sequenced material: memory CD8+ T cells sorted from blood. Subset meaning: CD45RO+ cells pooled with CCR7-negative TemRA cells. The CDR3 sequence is CASSYSRSDMNTEAFF. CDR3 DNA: TGTGCCAGCAGTTACTCACGGTCAGACATGAACACTGAAGCTTTCTTT.